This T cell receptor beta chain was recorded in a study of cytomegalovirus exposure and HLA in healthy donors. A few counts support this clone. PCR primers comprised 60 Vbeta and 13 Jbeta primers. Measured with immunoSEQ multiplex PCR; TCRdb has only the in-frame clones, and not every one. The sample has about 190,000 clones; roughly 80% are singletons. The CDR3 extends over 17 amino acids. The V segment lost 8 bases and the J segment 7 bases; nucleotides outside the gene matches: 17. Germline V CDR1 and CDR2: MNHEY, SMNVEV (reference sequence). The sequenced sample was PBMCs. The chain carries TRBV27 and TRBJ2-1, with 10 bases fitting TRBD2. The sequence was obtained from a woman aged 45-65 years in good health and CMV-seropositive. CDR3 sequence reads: CASRRLLAGAARNEQFF. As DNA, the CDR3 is TGTGCCAGCCGACGACTCCTAGCGGGGGCGGCGAGGAATGAGCAGTTCTTC.